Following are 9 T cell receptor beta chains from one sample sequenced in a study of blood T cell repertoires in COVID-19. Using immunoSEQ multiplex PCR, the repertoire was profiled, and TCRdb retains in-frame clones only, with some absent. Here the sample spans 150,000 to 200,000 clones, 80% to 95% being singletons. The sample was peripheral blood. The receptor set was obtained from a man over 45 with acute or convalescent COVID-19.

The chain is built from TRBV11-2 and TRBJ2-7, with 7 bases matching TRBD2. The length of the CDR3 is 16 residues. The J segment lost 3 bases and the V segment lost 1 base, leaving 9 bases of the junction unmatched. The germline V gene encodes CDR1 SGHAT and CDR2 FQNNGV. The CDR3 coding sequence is TGTGCCAGCAGCTTAGCCCGGTGGAGCGGGAACTACGAGCAGTACTTC. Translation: CASSLARWSGNYEQYF.

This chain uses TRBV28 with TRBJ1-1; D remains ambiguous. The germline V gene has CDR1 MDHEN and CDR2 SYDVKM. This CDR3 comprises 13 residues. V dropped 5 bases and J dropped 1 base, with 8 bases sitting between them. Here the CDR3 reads CASSLQSNTEAFF. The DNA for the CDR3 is TGTGCCAGCAGTCTGCAGTCGAACACTGAAGCTTTCTTT.

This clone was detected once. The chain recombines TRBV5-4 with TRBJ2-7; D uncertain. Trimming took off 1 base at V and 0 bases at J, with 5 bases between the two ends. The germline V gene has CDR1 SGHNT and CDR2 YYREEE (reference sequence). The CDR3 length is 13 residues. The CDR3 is CASSLSHSYEQYF. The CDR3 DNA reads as TGTGCCAGCAGCTTGAGCCACTCCTACGAGCAGTACTTC.

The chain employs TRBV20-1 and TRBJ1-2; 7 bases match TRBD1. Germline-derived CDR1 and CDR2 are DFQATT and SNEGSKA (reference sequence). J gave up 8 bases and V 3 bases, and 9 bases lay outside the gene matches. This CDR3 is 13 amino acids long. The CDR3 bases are TGCAGTGCTAGTCCCACGCGGGGACAGGGCTACACCTTC. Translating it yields CSASPTRGQGYTF.

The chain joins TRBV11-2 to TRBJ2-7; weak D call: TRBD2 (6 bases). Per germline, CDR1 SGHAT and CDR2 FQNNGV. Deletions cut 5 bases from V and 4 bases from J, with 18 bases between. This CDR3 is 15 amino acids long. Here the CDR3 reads CASSQTRDGSYEQYF. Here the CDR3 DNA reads TGTGCCAGCAGCCAAACCCGGGACGGGAGTTACGAGCAGTACTTC.

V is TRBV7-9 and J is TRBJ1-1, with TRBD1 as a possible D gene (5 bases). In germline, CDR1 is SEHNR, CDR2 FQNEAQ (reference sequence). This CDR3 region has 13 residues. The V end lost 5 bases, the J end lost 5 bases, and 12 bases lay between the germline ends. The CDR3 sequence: CASSTFRGTEAFF. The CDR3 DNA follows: TGTGCCAGCAGCACATTCCGGGGGACTGAAGCTTTCTTT.

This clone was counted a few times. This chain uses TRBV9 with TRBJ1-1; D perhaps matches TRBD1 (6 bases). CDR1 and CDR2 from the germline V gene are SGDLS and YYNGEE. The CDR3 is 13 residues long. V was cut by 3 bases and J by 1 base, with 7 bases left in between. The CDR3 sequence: CASSAGQNTEAFF. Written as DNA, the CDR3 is TGTGCCAGCAGCGCGGGACAGAACACTGAAGCTTTCTTT.

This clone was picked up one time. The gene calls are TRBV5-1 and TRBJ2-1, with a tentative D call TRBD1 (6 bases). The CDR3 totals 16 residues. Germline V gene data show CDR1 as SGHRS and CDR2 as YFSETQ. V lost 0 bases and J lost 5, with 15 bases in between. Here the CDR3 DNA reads TGCGCCAGCAGCTTGGGAGCCGGGACACAGAACAATGAGCAGTTCTTC. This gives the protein CASSLGAGTQNNEQFF. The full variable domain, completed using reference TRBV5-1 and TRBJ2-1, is KAGVTQTPRYLIKTRGQQVTLSCSPISGHRSVSWYQQTPGQGLQFLFEYFSETQRNKGNFPGRFSGRQFSNSRSEMNVSTLELGDSALYLCASSLGAGTQNNEQFFGPGTRLTVL.

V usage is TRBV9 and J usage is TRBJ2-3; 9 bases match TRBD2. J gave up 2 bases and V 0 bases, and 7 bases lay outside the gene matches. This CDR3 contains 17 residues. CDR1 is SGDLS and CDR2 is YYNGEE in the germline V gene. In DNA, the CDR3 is TGTGCCAGCAGCGTAGTGGGTAGCGGGGGATACACAGATACGCAGTATTTT. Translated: CASSVVGSGGYTDTQYF.